The source of this T cell receptor (beta chain) is a study of T cell repertoires in cytomegalovirus infection. Looking at the study overall: CMV epitopes, recently identified HLA-C-restricted and well-studied HLA-B-restricted, were used. Matching HLA type and CMV infection were both indicated by public TCR beta signatures. Study results and caveats: HLA-C-restricted TCR beta clonotypes specific for CMV led the ex vivo response. Individuals carrying CMV plus the relevant HLA were identified by cumulative frequency of public TCR beta families.

As concerns this clonotype: The antigen is undetermined.

Each CDR3 protein gets one entry after TCRdb re-called the reads with MiXCR. The data show about 69,000 distinct CDR3 sequences, about 29% seen once. The CDR3 covers 14 residues. The ends were cut back, 0 bases at V and 4 bases at J, with 11 bases in the middle. Germline loops: CDR1 SGDLS, CDR2 YYNGEE. This chain connects TRBV9 to TRBJ2-7; D may be TRBD1 (5 bases). Sequencing used CD8+ T cells from cultured PBMCs, obtained from culture after CMV antigen stimulation. This clonotype was obtained from a human donor in good health (CMV status not recorded). Some clones in this sample may be carry-over from other donors' samples. The CDR3, as DNA: TGTGCCAGCAGCGTAGCCCAGGGTGCGTACGAGCAGTACTTC. It encodes CASSVAQGAYEQYF.